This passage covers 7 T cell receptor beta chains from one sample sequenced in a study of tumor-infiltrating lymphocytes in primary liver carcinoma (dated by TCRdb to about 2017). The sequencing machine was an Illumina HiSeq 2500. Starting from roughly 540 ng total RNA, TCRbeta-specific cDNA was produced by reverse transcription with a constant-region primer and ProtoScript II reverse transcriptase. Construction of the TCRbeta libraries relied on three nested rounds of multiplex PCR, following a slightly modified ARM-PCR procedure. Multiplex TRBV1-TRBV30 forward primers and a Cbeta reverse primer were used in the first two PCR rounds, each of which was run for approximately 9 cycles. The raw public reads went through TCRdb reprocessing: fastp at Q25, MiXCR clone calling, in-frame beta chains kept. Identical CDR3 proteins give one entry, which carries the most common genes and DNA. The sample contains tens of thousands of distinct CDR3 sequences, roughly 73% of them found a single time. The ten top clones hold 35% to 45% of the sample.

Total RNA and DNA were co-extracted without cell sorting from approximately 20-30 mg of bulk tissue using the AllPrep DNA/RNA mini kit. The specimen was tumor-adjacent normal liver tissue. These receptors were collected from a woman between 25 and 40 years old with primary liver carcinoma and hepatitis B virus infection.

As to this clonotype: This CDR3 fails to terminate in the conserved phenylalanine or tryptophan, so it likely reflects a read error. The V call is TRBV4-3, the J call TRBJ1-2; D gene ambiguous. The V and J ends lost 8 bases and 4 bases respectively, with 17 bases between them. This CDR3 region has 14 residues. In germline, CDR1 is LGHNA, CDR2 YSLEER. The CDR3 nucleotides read TGCGCCAGCGGCGCTGGGTTGGAGATCTATGGCTACACCTTA. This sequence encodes CASGAGLEIYGYTL.

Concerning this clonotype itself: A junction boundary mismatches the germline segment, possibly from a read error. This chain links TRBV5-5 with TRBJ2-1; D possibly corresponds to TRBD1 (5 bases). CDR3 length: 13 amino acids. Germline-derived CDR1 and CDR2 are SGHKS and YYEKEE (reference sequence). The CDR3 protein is CASGQDTYNEQFF. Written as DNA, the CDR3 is TGTGCCAGCGGCCAGGACACATACAATGAACAGTTCTTC.

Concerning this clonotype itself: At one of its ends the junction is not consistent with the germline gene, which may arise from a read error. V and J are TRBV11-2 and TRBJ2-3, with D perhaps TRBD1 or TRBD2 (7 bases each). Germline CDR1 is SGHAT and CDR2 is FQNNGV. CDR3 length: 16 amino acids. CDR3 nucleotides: TGTGCCAGAGGTCGCAGGGGGGGCCTAAGCACAGAAACGCAGTATTTT. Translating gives CARGRRGGLSTETQYF.

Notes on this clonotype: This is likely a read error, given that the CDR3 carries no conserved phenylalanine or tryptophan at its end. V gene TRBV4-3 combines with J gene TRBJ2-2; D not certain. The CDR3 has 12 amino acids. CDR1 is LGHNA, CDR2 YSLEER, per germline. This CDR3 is CTSRLGTVELFS. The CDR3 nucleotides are TGCACCAGCAGACTTGGCACCGTGGAGCTGTTTTCT.

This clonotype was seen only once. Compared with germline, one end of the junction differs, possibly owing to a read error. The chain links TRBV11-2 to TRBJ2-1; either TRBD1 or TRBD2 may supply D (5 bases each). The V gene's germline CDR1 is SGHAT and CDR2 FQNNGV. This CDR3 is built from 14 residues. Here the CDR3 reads CASILEGTWNEEFF. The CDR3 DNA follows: TGTGCCAGCATCCTCGAGGGGACGTGGAATGAGGAGTTCTTC.

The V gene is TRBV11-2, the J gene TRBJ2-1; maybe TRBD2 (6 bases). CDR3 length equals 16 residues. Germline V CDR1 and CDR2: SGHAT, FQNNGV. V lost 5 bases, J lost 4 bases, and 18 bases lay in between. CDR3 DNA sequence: TGTGCCAGCAGCACCTCTTTAGCGGCAGAATACAATGAGCAGTTCTTC. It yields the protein CASSTSLAAEYNEQFF.

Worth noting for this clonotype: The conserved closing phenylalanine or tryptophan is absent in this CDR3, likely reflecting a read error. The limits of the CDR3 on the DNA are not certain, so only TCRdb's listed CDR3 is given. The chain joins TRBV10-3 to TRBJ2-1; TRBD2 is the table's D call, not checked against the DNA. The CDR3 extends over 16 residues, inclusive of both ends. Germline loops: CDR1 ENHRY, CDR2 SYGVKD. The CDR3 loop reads CAISESMAGDYNEQLL.